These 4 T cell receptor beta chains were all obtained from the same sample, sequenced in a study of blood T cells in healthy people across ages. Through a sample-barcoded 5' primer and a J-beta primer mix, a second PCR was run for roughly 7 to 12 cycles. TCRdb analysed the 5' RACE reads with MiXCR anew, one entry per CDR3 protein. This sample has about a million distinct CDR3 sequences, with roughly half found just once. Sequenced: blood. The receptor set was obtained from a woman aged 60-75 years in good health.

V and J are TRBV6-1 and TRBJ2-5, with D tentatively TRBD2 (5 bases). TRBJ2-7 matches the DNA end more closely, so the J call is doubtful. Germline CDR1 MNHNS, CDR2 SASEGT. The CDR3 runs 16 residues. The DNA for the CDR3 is TGTGCCAGCAGTGAAGGAGAGGGCCTGGTTACCTACGAGCAGTACTTC. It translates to CASSEGEGLVTYEQYF.

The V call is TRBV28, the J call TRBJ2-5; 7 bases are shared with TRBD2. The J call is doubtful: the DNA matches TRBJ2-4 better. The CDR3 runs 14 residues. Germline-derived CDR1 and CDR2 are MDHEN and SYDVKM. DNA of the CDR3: TGTGCCAGCAGTTCTAGGCGGGGGAAAAACATTCAGTACTTC. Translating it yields CASSSRRGKNIQYF.

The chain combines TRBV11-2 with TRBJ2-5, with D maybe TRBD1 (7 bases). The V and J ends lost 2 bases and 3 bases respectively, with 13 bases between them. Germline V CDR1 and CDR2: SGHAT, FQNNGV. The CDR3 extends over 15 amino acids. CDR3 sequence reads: CASSLSARGEETQYF. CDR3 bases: TGTGCCAGCAGCTTATCCGCCAGGGGGGAAGAGACCCAGTACTTC.

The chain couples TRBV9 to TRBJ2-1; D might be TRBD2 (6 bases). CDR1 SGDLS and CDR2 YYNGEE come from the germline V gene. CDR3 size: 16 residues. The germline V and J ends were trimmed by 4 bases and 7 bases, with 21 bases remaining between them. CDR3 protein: CASSQHGAGIANEQFF. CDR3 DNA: TGTGCCAGCAGCCAACACGGGGCGGGGATCGCGAATGAGCAGTTCTTC.